This paragraph reports one T cell receptor beta chain. The antigen it binds to is not known. The germline gene is not matched at one end of the junction; a read error may be the cause. Starting from about 550 ng total RNA, TCRbeta-specific cDNA was produced by reverse transcription with a constant-region primer and ProtoScript II reverse transcriptase. TCRbeta libraries were built with three nested multiplex PCR rounds, a slightly modified ARM-PCR procedure. Multiplex TRBV1-TRBV30 forward primers and a Cbeta reverse primer were used in the first two PCR rounds, each of which was run for approximately 9 cycles. A final 25-cycle PCR with Deep VentR polymerase added sample barcodes and Illumina adapters. Before sequencing, amplicons between 200 and 500 bp were purified from gel using a QIAquick gel extraction kit. An Illumina HiSeq 2500 was used to sequence the TCRbeta amplicons, generating 250-bp paired-end reads. Per the source publication's procedure: To recover full CDR3 sequences, reads were quality-trimmed using Trimmomatic v0.33 and paired reads were then merged using FLASH v1.2.11. V, D and J germline segments were assigned to the rearranged TCRbeta sequences using MiGEC v1.2.1b. Clonotype statistics, along with Shannon-Wiener diversity indices, were calculated using VDJtools v1.0.0. To cut down on sampling bias, every analysis after diversity analysis relied on just the 250 most abundant clonotypes from each sample. Using fastp at Q25 and MiXCR, TCRdb reprocessed the public reads and kept productive beta chains. Each CDR3 protein appears once, grouped with its most common genes and DNA. The V and J calls, along with clone size, are taken from TCRdb and not from the paper's own processing. This sample holds a few hundred thousand distinct CDR3 sequences; approximately 58% were observed only once. Of the sample, around 15% is held by the ten largest clones.

These data come from a study of tumor-infiltrating lymphocytes in primary liver carcinoma (dated by TCRdb to about 2017). Looking at the study overall: Between late 2015 and March 2016, roughly 5 patients in China with histopathologically diagnosed primary liver carcinoma had their tumors surgically resected. Tumors of the five patients were stage T1-T3 N0M0 with maximum diameters of roughly 4.2 to 11 cm. Across five regions of each liver tumor, along with adjacent normal tissue and blood, the study brought together TCRbeta repertoire sequencing, expression microarrays and whole-exome sequencing. TCRbeta repertoire sequencing covered approximately 35 specimens from 5 patients: about 25 tumor regions, 5 adjacent noncancerous liver tissues and 5 peripheral blood samples. Repertoires from technical replicates were highly reproducible, with mean shared-clone rates approximately 0.9 and correlation coefficients above 0.95. Of the five patients (three men and two women, aged 30 to 69 years), four had hepatocellular carcinoma and one had combined HCC and intrahepatic cholangiocarcinoma. Each sample produced about 3.5 to 7.13 million productive TCRbeta reads, and read depth showed no significant difference between tissue types. Broader findings and caveats from the paper: Comparison of CD4+ and CD8+ T cell repertoires was precluded by the use of bulk unsorted samples. With just a few patients in the study, the authors point out that the findings should be validated in a larger study. Because sequencing covered only the TCR beta chain and unpaired alpha chains were not captured, true repertoire diversity is likely underestimated. The top 250 clones made up a significantly larger repertoire fraction in tumors than in blood (p = 0.039). Pairs of tumor regions showed greater repertoire overlap (mean around 36%) than tumor-adjacent pairs (roughly 17%) or tumor-blood pairs (roughly 14%), which is consistent with antigen-driven expansion.

TRIzol reagent was used to extract blood RNA from unsorted whole blood, while the DNeasy Blood & Tissue kit provided the germline DNA. Patients had chronic HBV infection and were treatment-naive at sampling. Before surgery, approximately 4 milliliters of peripheral blood were drawn into K2EDTA tubes. The CDR3 spans 15 residues, from the cysteine through the phenylalanine. CDR3 DNA is the only sequence kept; it has 45 bases, read in frame from the first base. CDR1 MGHRA and CDR2 YSYEKL are derived from the germline V gene. The chain uses TRBV4-1 and TRBJ1-2; the D gene is possibly TRBD1, with 5 bases matching. The receptor was derived from a woman in her twenties or thirties with primary liver carcinoma and hepatitis B virus infection. Sequencing was done on a sample of peripheral blood. The sequence in DNA is TGCGCCAGCAGCCAAGACCTGCGGGGGAACTATGCCTACACCTTC. It translates as CASSQDLRGNYAYTF.